The rows below give T cell receptor beta chains drawn from one sample of a study of cytomegalovirus exposure and HLA in healthy donors. Method: immunoSEQ multiplex PCR; TCRdb's copy keeps in-frame clones and lacks some. Among around 180,000 clones listed, about 80% were seen once. Sequenced: PBMCs. These receptors all come from a man aged 60 to 69 in good health and CMV-seronegative. Both conserved end residues are part of each CDR3. Each record gives: D gene, CDR3 length, V gene, J gene, clone size, CDR3 DNA, CDR3 protein. The D gene is left open where the match is weak. Clone size is not always given. Where it is, it says once, few, many or a class for expanded clones.

D gene: TRBD2
CDR3 length: 15
V gene: TRBV29-1
J gene: TRBJ2-1
clone size: .
CDR3 DNA: TGCAGCGTCGAGGGACTAGCGGGAGTCTACAATGAGCAGTTCTTC
CDR3 protein: CSVEGLAGVYNEQFF

D gene: TRBD2
CDR3 length: 13
V gene: TRBV6-1
J gene: TRBJ2-3
clone size: .
CDR3 DNA: TGTGCCAGCCTCGGGGGGGCCACAGATACGCAGTATTTT
CDR3 protein: CASLGGATDTQYF

D gene: TRBD1
CDR3 length: 15
V gene: TRBV30
J gene: TRBJ1-5
clone size: .
CDR3 DNA: TGTGCCTGGAGTGCCGGGACAGGGAGCAATCAGCCCCAGAATTTT
CDR3 protein: CAWSAGTGSNQPQNF

D gene: .
CDR3 length: 13
V gene: TRBV27
J gene: TRBJ1-1
clone size: .
CDR3 DNA: TGTGCCAGCAGTCGGAGGATGAACACTGAAGCTTTCTTT
CDR3 protein: CASSRRMNTEAFF

D gene: TRBD2
CDR3 length: 20
V gene: TRBV18
J gene: TRBJ2-1
clone size: few
CDR3 DNA: TGTGCCAGCTCACCGTCTCCCGGACTAGCGGGATATAGCTCCTACAATGAGCAGTTCTTC
CDR3 protein: CASSPSPGLAGYSSYNEQFF

D gene: TRBD2
CDR3 length: 14
V gene: TRBV6-1
J gene: TRBJ2-1
clone size: .
CDR3 DNA: TGTGCCAGCAGTGGACTAGCGGGGGGGCATGAGCAGTTCTTC
CDR3 protein: CASSGLAGGHEQFF

D gene: .
CDR3 length: 14
V gene: TRBV11-2
J gene: TRBJ2-5
clone size: .
CDR3 DNA: TGTGCCAGCAGCTTTGGGGGGGCCGGAGAGACCCAGTACTTC
CDR3 protein: CASSFGGAGETQYF

D gene: .
CDR3 length: 13
V gene: TRBV7-9
J gene: TRBJ1-3
clone size: .
CDR3 DNA: TGTGCCAGCAGCTTAGCGTATAGCGGCACCATATATTTT
CDR3 protein: CASSLAYSGTIYF

D gene: TRBD2
CDR3 length: 16
V gene: TRBV2
J gene: TRBJ2-7
clone size: .
CDR3 DNA: TGTGCCAGCAGGGACTCGAATTGGGGGGGAGCCTACGAGCAGTACTTC
CDR3 protein: CASRDSNWGGAYEQYF

D gene: TRBD2
CDR3 length: 14
V gene: TRBV5-4
J gene: TRBJ2-7
clone size: .
CDR3 DNA: TGTGCCAGCAGCCCGGGACTAGACTATTACGAGCAGTACTTC
CDR3 protein: CASSPGLDYYEQYF

D gene: .
CDR3 length: 14
V gene: TRBV9
J gene: TRBJ1-1
clone size: .
CDR3 DNA: TGTGCCAGCAGCCCCAGCTTGGGCAGCCGTGAAGCTTTCTTT
CDR3 protein: CASSPSLGSREAFF

D gene: .
CDR3 length: 12
V gene: TRBV5-6
J gene: TRBJ2-3
clone size: .
CDR3 DNA: TGTGCCAGCAGCTTCGGCACAGATACGCAGTATTTT
CDR3 protein: CASSFGTDTQYF

D gene: TRBD2
CDR3 length: 15
V gene: TRBV6-4
J gene: TRBJ2-2
clone size: .
CDR3 DNA: TGTGCCAGCAGTGTGGCTAGCGGGAACACCGGGGAGCTGTTTTTT
CDR3 protein: CASSVASGNTGELFF

D gene: TRBD1
CDR3 length: 20
V gene: TRBV4-1
J gene: TRBJ1-3
clone size: .
CDR3 DNA: TGCGCCAGCAGCCAAGATTGGGGGACAGGGGCCCCCCTCGGTGGAAACACCATATATTTT
CDR3 protein: CASSQDWGTGAPLGGNTIYF

D gene: .
CDR3 length: 14
V gene: TRBV10-3
J gene: TRBJ2-7
clone size: .
CDR3 DNA: TGTGCCATCAGTGAGTCTGGACAGAGTTACGAGCAGTACTTC
CDR3 protein: CAISESGQSYEQYF

D gene: .
CDR3 length: 16
V gene: TRBV19
J gene: TRBJ1-5
clone size: few
CDR3 DNA: TGTGCCAGTAGAGGACCCGGGACACATAGCAATCAGCCCCAGCATTTT
CDR3 protein: CASRGPGTHSNQPQHF

D gene: TRBD1
CDR3 length: 15
V gene: TRBV9
J gene: TRBJ1-4
clone size: once
CDR3 DNA: TGTGCCAGCAGCGGGGGACAGGGACCAGATGAAAAACTGTTTTTT
CDR3 protein: CASSGGQGPDEKLFF

D gene: TRBD2
CDR3 length: 15
V gene: TRBV7-9
J gene: TRBJ2-3
clone size: .
CDR3 DNA: TGTGCCAGCAGCACCGGGACTACCAGCACAGATACGCAGTATTTT
CDR3 protein: CASSTGTTSTDTQYF

D gene: .
CDR3 length: 12
V gene: TRBV28
J gene: TRBJ2-7
clone size: .
CDR3 DNA: TGTGCCATCGCCGGGACATCCTACGAGCAGTACTTC
CDR3 protein: CAIAGTSYEQYF

D gene: .
CDR3 length: 13
V gene: TRBV6-1
J gene: TRBJ1-2
clone size: .
CDR3 DNA: TGTGCCAGCAGGCGCAGCGGGGCCTATGGCTACCCCTTC
CDR3 protein: CASRRSGAYGYPF

D gene: .
CDR3 length: 14
V gene: TRBV19
J gene: TRBJ2-7
clone size: .
CDR3 DNA: TGTGCCAGTAGTATATCGCGGAGTTTGGACGAGCAGTACTTC
CDR3 protein: CASSISRSLDEQYF

D gene: .
CDR3 length: 15
V gene: TRBV29-1
J gene: TRBJ2-3
clone size: .
CDR3 DNA: TGCAGCGTCGGAAACTTAATGATAGCGACAGATACGCAGTATTTT
CDR3 protein: CSVGNLMIATDTQYF

D gene: TRBD1
CDR3 length: 15
V gene: TRBV27
J gene: TRBJ1-6
clone size: .
CDR3 DNA: TGTGCCAGCCGGGACAGTCTCACATCTAATTCACCCCTCCACTTT
CDR3 protein: CASRDSLTSNSPLHF

D gene: TRBD2
CDR3 length: 14
V gene: TRBV19
J gene: TRBJ2-7
clone size: few
CDR3 DNA: TGTGCCAGTGGCATTGCGGGAGGCTCCTACGAGCAGTACTTC
CDR3 protein: CASGIAGGSYEQYF

D gene: .
CDR3 length: 13
V gene: TRBV30
J gene: TRBJ2-7
clone size: .
CDR3 DNA: TGTGCCTGGGGGGGGTGGGGGATCTACGAGCAGTACTTC
CDR3 protein: CAWGGWGIYEQYF

D gene: TRBD2
CDR3 length: 16
V gene: TRBV7-9
J gene: TRBJ2-5
clone size: .
CDR3 DNA: TGTTCCAGCAGCACCCTAGCGGGAGGGGACGGAGAGACCCAGTACTTC
CDR3 protein: CSSSTLAGGDGETQYF

D gene: .
CDR3 length: 13
V gene: TRBV10-3
J gene: TRBJ1-5
clone size: .
CDR3 DNA: TGTGCCATCAGTGAGTCGGAGGATCAGCCCCAGCATTTT
CDR3 protein: CAISESEDQPQHF

D gene: .
CDR3 length: 14
V gene: TRBV19
J gene: TRBJ1-1
clone size: .
CDR3 DNA: TGTGCCAGTAGTATTGGGGGCCAACGCACTGAAGCTTTCTTT
CDR3 protein: CASSIGGQRTEAFF

D gene: .
CDR3 length: 12
V gene: TRBV5-1
J gene: TRBJ2-7
clone size: .
CDR3 DNA: TGCGCCAGCAGCTTGACAGGCAAAGAGCAGTACTTC
CDR3 protein: CASSLTGKEQYF

D gene: .
CDR3 length: 14
V gene: TRBV6-5
J gene: TRBJ1-3
clone size: few
CDR3 DNA: TGTGCCAGCAGTGAGAGAAGATCTGGAAACACCATATATTTT
CDR3 protein: CASSERRSGNTIYF

D gene: .
CDR3 length: 17
V gene: TRBV2
J gene: TRBJ1-5
clone size: once
CDR3 DNA: TGTGCCAGCAGCCCGGGGTTGGGGGGGCCCGTTAGTCAGCCCCAGCATTTT
CDR3 protein: CASSPGLGGPVSQPQHF

D gene: TRBD1
CDR3 length: 15
V gene: TRBV5-1
J gene: TRBJ1-2
clone size: .
CDR3 DNA: TGCGCCAGCAGCTTGGCGGCAGGGGGCTCCTATGGCTACACCTTC
CDR3 protein: CASSLAAGGSYGYTF

D gene: .
CDR3 length: 14
V gene: TRBV9
J gene: TRBJ1-2
clone size: once
CDR3 DNA: TGTGCCAGCAGCGCAAGCGGGGGCTTCTATGGCTACACCTTC
CDR3 protein: CASSASGGFYGYTF